This TCR beta chain was identified in a study of control samples from healthy donors and cancer patients. Some clones are missing from TCRdb's copy, which holds only in-frame ones; the method was immunoSEQ multiplex PCR. This table has about 17,000 clones, roughly 89% appearing once. The CDR3 contains 17 residues. From germline, CDR1 is SGHDN and CDR2 FVKESK. Deletions cut 7 bases from V and 0 bases from J, with 16 bases between. This TCR was sampled from a man aged 60 to 75 with head and neck cancer. The chain joins TRBV14 to TRBJ2-6; weak D call: TRBD1 (6 bases). Sample: PBMCs. The CDR3 DNA reads as TGTGCCAGCACCCCACGGGACACGACCTCTGGGGCCAACGTCCTGACTTTC. Translated, it gives CASTPRDTTSGANVLTF. The full variable domain, with the rest looked up from reference TRBV14 and TRBJ2-6, is EAGVTQFPSHSVIEKGQTVTLRCDPISGHDNLYWYRRVMGKEIKFLLHFVKESKQDESGMPNNRFLAERTGGTYSTLKVQPAELEDSGVYFCASTPRDTTSGANVLTFGAGSRLTVL.